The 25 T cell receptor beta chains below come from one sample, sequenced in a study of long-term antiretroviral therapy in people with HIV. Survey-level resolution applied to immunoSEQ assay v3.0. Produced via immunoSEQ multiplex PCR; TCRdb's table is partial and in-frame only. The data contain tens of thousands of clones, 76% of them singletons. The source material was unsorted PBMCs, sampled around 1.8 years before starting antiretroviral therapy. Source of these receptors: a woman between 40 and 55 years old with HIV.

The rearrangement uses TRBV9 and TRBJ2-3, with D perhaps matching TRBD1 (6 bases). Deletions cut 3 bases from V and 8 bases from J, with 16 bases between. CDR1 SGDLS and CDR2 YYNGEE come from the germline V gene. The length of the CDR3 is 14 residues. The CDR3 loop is CASSGYGGGGTQYF. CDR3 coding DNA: TGTGCCAGCAGCGGTTATGGGGGCGGAGGTACGCAGTATTTT.

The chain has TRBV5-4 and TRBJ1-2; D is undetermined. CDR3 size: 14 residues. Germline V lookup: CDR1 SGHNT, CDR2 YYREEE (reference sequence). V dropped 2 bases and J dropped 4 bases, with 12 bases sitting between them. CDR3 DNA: TGTGCCAGCAGCTTCGAGGTACACAGCTATGGCTACACCTTC. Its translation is CASSFEVHSYGYTF.

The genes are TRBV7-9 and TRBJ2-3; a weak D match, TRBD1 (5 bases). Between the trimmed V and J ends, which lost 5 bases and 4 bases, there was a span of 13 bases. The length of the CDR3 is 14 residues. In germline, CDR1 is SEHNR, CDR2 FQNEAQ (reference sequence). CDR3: CASSHWGSSDTQYF. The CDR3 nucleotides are TGTGCCAGCAGCCACTGGGGCTCCTCAGATACGCAGTATTTT.

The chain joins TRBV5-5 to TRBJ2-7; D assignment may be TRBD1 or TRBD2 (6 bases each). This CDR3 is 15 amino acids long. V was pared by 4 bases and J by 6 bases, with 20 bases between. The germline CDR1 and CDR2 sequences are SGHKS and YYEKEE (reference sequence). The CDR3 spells CASSLLGGIRGEQYF. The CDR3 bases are TGTGCCAGCAGCCTATTAGGGGGGATAAGGGGCGAGCAGTACTTC. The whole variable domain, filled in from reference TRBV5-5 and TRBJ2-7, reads DAGVTQSPTHLIKTRGQQVTLRCSPISGHKSVSWYQQVLGQGPQFIFQYYEKEERGRGNFPDRFSARQFPNYSSELNVNALLLGDSALYLCASSLLGGIRGEQYFGPGTRLTVT.

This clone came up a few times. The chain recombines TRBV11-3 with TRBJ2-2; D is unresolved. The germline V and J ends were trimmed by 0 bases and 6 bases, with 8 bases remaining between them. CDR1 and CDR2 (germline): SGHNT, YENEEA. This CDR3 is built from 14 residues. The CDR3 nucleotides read TGTGCCAGCAGCTTAGATCTGGGCGCCGGGGAGCTGTTTTTT. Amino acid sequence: CASSLDLGAGELFF.

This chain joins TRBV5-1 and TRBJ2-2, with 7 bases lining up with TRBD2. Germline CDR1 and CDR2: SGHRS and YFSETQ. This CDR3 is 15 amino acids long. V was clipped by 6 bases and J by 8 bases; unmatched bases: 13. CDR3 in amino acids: CASTPPASGAGELFF. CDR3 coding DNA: TGCGCCAGCACCCCCCCGGCTAGCGGTGCGGGGGAGCTGTTTTTT.

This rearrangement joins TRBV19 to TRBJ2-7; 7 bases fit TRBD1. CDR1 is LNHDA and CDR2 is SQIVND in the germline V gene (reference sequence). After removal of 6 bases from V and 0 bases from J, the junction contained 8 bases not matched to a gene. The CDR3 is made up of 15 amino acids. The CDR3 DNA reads TGTGCCAGTAGCGAAAACAGGGGACCCTCCTACGAGCAGTACTTC. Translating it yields CASSENRGPSYEQYF.

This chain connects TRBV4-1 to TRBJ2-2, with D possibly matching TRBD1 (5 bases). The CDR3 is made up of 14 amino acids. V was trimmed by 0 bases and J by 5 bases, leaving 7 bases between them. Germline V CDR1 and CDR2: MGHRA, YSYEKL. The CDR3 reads CASSQDGATGELFF. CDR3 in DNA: TGCGCCAGCAGCCAAGATGGGGCGACCGGGGAGCTGTTTTTT.

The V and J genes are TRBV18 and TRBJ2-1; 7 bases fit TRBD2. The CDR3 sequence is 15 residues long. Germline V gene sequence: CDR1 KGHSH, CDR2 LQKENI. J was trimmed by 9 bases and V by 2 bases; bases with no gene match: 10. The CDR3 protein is CASSPNVFGEGEQFF. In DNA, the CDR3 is TGTGCCAGCTCACCAAACGTGTTCGGGGAGGGTGAGCAGTTCTTC.

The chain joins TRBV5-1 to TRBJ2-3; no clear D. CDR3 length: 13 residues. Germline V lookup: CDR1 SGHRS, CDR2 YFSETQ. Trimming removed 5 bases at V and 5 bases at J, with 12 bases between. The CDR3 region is CASSPLILDTQYF. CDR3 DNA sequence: TGCGCCAGCAGTCCTCTCATACTAGATACGCAGTATTTT.

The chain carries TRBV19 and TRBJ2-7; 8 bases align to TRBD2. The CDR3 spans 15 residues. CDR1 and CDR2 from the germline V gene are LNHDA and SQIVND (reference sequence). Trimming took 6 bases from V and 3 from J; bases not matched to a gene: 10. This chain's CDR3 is CASSLGGLAGYEQYF. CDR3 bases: TGTGCCAGTAGCCTGGGGGGGCTAGCGGGCTACGAGCAGTACTTC.

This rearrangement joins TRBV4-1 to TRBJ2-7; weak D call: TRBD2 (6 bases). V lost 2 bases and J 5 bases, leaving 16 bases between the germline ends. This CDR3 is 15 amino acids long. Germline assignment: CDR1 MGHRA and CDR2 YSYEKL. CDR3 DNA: TGCGCCAGCAGCCAACTTCTAAAGGAGGGGAACGAGCAGTACTTC. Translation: CASSQLLKEGNEQYF.

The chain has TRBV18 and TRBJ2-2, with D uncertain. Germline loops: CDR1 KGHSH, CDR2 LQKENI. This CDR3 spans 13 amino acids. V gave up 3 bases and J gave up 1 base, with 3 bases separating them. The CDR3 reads CASSPLNTGELFF. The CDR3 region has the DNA TGTGCCAGCTCACCCCTGAACACCGGGGAGCTGTTTTTT.

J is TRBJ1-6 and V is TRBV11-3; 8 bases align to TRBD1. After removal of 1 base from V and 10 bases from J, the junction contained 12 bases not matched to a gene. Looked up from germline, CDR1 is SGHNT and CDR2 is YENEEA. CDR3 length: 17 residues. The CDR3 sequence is CASSLGGDRRPGSPLHF. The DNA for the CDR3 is TGTGCCAGCAGCTTAGGGGGGGACAGGAGGCCAGGATCACCCCTCCACTTT.

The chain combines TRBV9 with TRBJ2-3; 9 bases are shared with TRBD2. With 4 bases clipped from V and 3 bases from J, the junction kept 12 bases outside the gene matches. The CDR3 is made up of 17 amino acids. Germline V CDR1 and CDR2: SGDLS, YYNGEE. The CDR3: CASSRLSGRVLTDTQYF. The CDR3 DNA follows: TGTGCCAGCAGCAGACTTAGCGGGAGAGTTTTGACAGATACGCAGTATTTT.

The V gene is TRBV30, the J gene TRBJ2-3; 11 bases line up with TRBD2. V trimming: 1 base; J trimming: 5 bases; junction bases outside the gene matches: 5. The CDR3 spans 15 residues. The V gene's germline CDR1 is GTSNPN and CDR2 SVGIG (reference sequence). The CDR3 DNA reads TGTGCCTGGAGTGCCTCACTAGCGGGGGAAGATACGCAGTATTTT. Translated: CAWSASLAGEDTQYF.

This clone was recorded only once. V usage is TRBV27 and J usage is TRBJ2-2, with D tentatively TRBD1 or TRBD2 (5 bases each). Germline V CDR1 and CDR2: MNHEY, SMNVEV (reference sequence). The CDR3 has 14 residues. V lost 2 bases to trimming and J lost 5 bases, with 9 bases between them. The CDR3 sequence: CASSLGGVTGELFF. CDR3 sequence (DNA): TGTGCCAGCAGTTTAGGGGGAGTGACCGGGGAGCTGTTTTTT.

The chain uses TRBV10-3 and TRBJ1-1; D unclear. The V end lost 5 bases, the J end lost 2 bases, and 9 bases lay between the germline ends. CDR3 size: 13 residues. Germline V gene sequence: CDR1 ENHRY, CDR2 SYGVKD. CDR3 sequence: CAISYNLNTEAFF. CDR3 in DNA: TGTGCCATCAGTTACAACCTTAACACTGAAGCTTTCTTT.

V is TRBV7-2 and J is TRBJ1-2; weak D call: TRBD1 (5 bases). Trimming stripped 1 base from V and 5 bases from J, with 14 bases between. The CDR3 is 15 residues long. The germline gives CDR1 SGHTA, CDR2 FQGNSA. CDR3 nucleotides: TGTGCCAGCAGCTTAGTATCGGCAGGGAATTATGGCTACACCTTC. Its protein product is CASSLVSAGNYGYTF.

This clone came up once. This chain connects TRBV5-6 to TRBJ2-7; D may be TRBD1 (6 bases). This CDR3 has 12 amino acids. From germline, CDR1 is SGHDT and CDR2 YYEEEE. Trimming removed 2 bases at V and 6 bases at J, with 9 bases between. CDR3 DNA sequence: TGTGCCAGCAGCTTCGTGGACAGCGAGCAGTACTTC. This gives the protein CASSFVDSEQYF.

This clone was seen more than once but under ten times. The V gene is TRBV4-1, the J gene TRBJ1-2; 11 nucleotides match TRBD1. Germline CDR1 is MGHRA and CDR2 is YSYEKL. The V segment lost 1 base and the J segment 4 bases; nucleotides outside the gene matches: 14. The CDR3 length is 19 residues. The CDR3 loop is CASSQVGRTGGRTFYGYTF. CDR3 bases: TGCGCCAGCAGCCAAGTGGGGCGGACAGGGGGCCGGACCTTCTATGGCTACACCTTC.

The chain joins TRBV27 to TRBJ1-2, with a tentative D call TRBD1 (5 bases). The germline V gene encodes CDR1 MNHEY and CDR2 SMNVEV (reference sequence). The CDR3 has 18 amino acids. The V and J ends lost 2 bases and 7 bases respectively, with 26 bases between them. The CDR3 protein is CASSLRAFTGLGYGGYTF. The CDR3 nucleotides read TGTGCCAGCAGTTTAAGGGCCTTTACGGGGCTGGGCTACGGTGGCTACACCTTC.

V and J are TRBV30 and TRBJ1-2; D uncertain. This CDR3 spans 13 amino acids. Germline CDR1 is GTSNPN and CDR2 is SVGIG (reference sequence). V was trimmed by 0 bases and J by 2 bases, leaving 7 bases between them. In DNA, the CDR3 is TGTGCCTGGAGTGTACCTTTGAACTATGGCTACACCTTC. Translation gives CAWSVPLNYGYTF. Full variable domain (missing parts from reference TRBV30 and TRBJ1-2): SQTIHQWPATLVQPVGSPLSLECTVEGTSNPNLYWYRQAAGRGLQLLFYSVGIGQISSEVPQNLSASRPQDRQFILSSKKLLLSDSGFYLCAWSVPLNYGYTFGSGTRLTVV.

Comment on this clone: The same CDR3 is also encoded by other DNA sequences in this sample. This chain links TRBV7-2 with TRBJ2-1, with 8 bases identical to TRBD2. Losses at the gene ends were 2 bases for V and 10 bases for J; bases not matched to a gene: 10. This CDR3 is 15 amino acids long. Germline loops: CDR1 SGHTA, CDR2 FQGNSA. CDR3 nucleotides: TGTGCCAGCAGCTTAATGGGAGCGGGGGCAGAGGAGCAGTTCTTC. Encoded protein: CASSLMGAGAEEQFF.

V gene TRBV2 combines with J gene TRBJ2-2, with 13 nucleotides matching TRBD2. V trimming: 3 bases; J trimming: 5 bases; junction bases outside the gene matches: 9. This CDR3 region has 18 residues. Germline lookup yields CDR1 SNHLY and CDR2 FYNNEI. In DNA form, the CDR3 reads TGTGCCAGCAGTGATCTCCTAGGACTAGCGGGGGCGACCGGGGAGCTGTTTTTT. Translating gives CASSDLLGLAGATGELFF.